This entry lists 20 T cell receptor beta chains sequenced from one sample in a study of shared clonotypes between healthy human individuals. As defined, naive CD8 cells were CD45RO-negative and positively selected for CCR7, with terminally differentiated effector memory CD45RA+ cells excluded. Sequencing was performed with immunoSEQ multiplex PCR; in TCRdb, only in-frame clones are kept and a portion is missing. Among hundreds of thousands of clones, approximately 96% were seen once, and the ten largest hold 0.11%. The specimen was naive CD8+ T cells sorted from blood. These receptor sequences come from a woman in her 30s in good health.

The V and J genes are TRBV2 and TRBJ1-1; D gene uncertain. CDR1 and CDR2 from the germline V gene are SNHLY and FYNNEI. CDR3 size: 10 residues. The V and J ends lost 8 bases and 0 bases respectively, with 1 base between them. The CDR3 protein is CASVNTEAFF. CDR3 bases: TGTGCCAGCGTGAACACTGAAGCTTTCTTT. The full variable domain, its missing parts supplied by reference TRBV2 and TRBJ1-1, is EPEVTQTPSHQVTQMGQEVILRCVPISNHLYFYWYRQILGQKVEFLVSFYNNEISEKSEIFDDQFSVERPDGSNFTLKIRSTKLEDSAMYFCASVNTEAFFGQGTRLTVV.

CDR3 coding DNA: TGCAGTGCTAGATGGGAGTATGAGCAGTTCTTC. Its protein product is CSARWEYEQFF. The genes are TRBV20-1 and TRBJ2-1; D might be TRBD2 (5 bases). This CDR3 region has 11 residues. Trimming stripped 2 bases from V and 8 bases from J, with 7 bases between. Germline assignment: CDR1 DFQATT and CDR2 SNEGSKA (reference sequence).

CDR3 protein: CASSKGLAGGPVYETQYF. The CDR3 DNA reads TGTGCCAGCAGCAAGGGACTAGCGGGAGGGCCGGTTTATGAGACCCAGTACTTC. This chain uses TRBV21-1 with TRBJ2-5; the table gives TRBD2 as D, unverified against the DNA. TRBV21-1 is noted as a pseudogene. The CDR3 has 18 amino acids.

In regard to this clone: This same CDR3 is encoded by further DNA sequences in the sample. V gene TRBV27 combines with J gene TRBJ2-6; D is ambiguous. CDR3 size: 13 residues. Germline V gene data show CDR1 as MNHEY and CDR2 as SMNVEV (reference sequence). Trimming took 6 bases from V and 1 from J, leaving 4 bases between them. The CDR3 is CASRPSGANVLTF. DNA for the CDR3: TGTGCCAGCAGGCCATCTGGGGCCAACGTCCTGACTTTC.

This clone was seen only once. The chain links TRBV6-5 to TRBJ2-7; D unresolved. V lost 0 bases to trimming and J lost 2 bases, with 14 bases between them. Germline V gene data show CDR1 as MNHEY and CDR2 as SVGAGI. The CDR3 has 16 residues. The CDR3 is CASSYSVKGRPYEQYF. The CDR3 bases are TGTGCCAGCAGTTACTCGGTCAAGGGTAGACCCTACGAGCAGTACTTC.

In DNA form, the CDR3 reads TGTGCCAGCAGCTTAGAGGGACTAGTGACCTACGAGCAGTACTTC. Amino acid sequence: CASSLEGLVTYEQYF. V gene TRBV11-2 combines with J gene TRBJ2-7; the match to TRBD2 covers 8 bases. V gave up 0 bases and J gave up 2 bases; unmatched junction bases: 3. This CDR3 is 15 amino acids long. Germline CDR1 and CDR2: SGHAT and FQNNGV.

The chain combines TRBV5-6 with TRBJ2-7; 13 bases agree with TRBD2. With V trimmed by 4 bases and J by 3 bases, 4 bases remained unmatched. The CDR3 loop spans 15 amino acids. The V gene's germline CDR1 is SGHDT and CDR2 YYEEEE. CDR3: CASSPRTSGSYEQYF. The CDR3 DNA reads TGTGCCAGCAGCCCCCGGACTAGCGGGAGCTACGAGCAGTACTTC.

This chain links TRBV28 with TRBJ2-7; D perhaps matches TRBD2 (6 bases). Germline CDR1 reads MDHEN; CDR2 reads SYDVKM. CDR3 length: 14 residues. Trimming took 8 bases from V and 3 from J, leaving 17 bases between them. CDR3 sequence: CASAPNSGYYEQYF. The CDR3, as DNA: TGTGCCAGCGCCCCTAATAGCGGATACTACGAGCAGTACTTC.

This chain links TRBV7-6 with TRBJ2-1; unclear D gene. The V end was cut by 0 bases, the J end by 6 bases, with 12 bases between. Germline V gene data show CDR1 as SGHVS and CDR2 as FNYEAQ. This CDR3 region has 15 residues. CDR3 residues: CASSLAIVATNEQFF. CDR3 in DNA: TGTGCCAGCAGCTTAGCAATCGTCGCAACCAATGAGCAGTTCTTC.

This rearrangement joins TRBV4-1 to TRBJ2-7; a possible D gene is TRBD2 (6 bases). V was clipped by 4 bases and J by 2 bases, with 12 bases between them. Germline CDR1 and CDR2: MGHRA and YSYEKL. The CDR3 is 14 residues long. The CDR3 nucleotides read TGCGCCAGCAGCCTAGCGGCTAAAACCTACGAGCAGTACTTC. Translation: CASSLAAKTYEQYF.

The chain links TRBV11-2 to TRBJ2-2, with 12 bases lining up with TRBD2. The CDR3 extends over 20 amino acids. In germline, CDR1 is SGHAT, CDR2 FQNNGV. V trimming: 0 bases; J trimming: 4 bases; junction bases outside the gene matches: 12. CDR3 sequence reads: CASSLDQWGLAGGSTGELFF. The CDR3, as DNA: TGTGCCAGCAGCTTAGATCAGTGGGGACTAGCGGGCGGTTCCACCGGGGAGCTGTTTTTT.

Points on this clone: This sample includes further DNA sequences coding for the same CDR3. The chain combines TRBV5-6 with TRBJ1-3; possibly TRBD1 for D (5 bases). The germline gives CDR1 SGHDT, CDR2 YYEEEE. The ends were cut back, 0 bases at V and 4 bases at J, with 8 bases in the middle. CDR3 length: 14 amino acids. In DNA form, the CDR3 reads TGTGCCAGCAGCTTGGGGGGCGCGGGAAACACCATATATTTT. Translating it yields CASSLGGAGNTIYF. Drawing the rest from reference TRBV5-6 and TRBJ1-3, the complete variable domain is DAGVTQSPTHLIKTRGQQVTLRCSPKSGHDTVSWYQQALGQGPQFIFQYYEEEERQRGNFPDRFSGHQFPNYSSELNVNALLLGDSALYLCASSLGGAGNTIYFGEGSWLTVV.

The chain links TRBV14 to TRBJ1-1; 7 bases map to TRBD1. The CDR3 contains 13 residues. Trimming cost V 8 bases and J 6 bases; bases outside gene matches: 9. Germline V gene data show CDR1 as SGHDN and CDR2 as FVKESK. The CDR3 sequence: CASAPTGLAEAFF. In nucleotides, the CDR3 is TGTGCCAGCGCCCCGACAGGGCTAGCTGAAGCTTTCTTT.

The chain joins TRBV9 to TRBJ2-1; D could derive from TRBD1 or TRBD2 (5 bases each). CDR1 is SGDLS and CDR2 is YYNGEE in the germline V gene. The ends were cut back, 4 bases at V and 4 bases at J, with 21 bases in the middle. This CDR3 has 17 residues. The CDR3 here is CASSPHNRDDEYNEQFF. In DNA, the CDR3 is TGTGCCAGCAGCCCTCACAACCGGGACGACGAGTACAATGAGCAGTTCTTC.

This sequence joins TRBV28 and TRBJ2-1; TRBD2 aligns across 13 bases. This CDR3 spans 23 amino acids. After removal of 3 bases from V and 8 bases from J, the junction contained 28 bases not matched to a gene. The germline CDR1 and CDR2 sequences are MDHEN and SYDVKM. The CDR3 spells CASSFTALRPGLAGPLGVDEQFF. The CDR3 nucleotides read TGTGCCAGCAGTTTCACCGCCCTCAGACCGGGACTAGCGGGACCCCTGGGGGTTGATGAGCAGTTCTTC. Looking up the rest from reference TRBV28 and TRBJ2-1 gives the full variable domain: DVKVTQSSRYLVKRTGEKVFLECVQDMDHENMFWYRQDPGLGLRLIYFSYDVKMKEKGDIPEGYSVSREKKERFSLILESASTNQTSMYLCASSFTALRPGLAGPLGVDEQFFGPGTRLTVL.

This chain joins TRBV6-1 and TRBJ2-7, with 9 bases fitting TRBD1. Germline V gene data show CDR1 as MNHNS and CDR2 as SASEGT. The CDR3 consists of 15 residues. V lost 6 bases, J lost 0 bases, and 6 bases stayed unmatched. As DNA, the CDR3 is TGTGCCAGCAGGGTGGGACAGGGCCGCTCCTACGAGCAGTACTTC. This gives the protein CASRVGQGRSYEQYF.

The gene calls are TRBV10-1 and TRBJ2-5; the D gene is possibly TRBD2 (6 bases). Looked up from germline, CDR1 is WNHNN and CDR2 is SYGVQD (reference sequence). CDR3 length: 13 amino acids. Trimming took 4 bases from V and 10 from J, leaving 16 bases between them. The CDR3 loop reads CASSAGGLSDQYF. CDR3 DNA: TGCGCCAGCAGTGCTGGGGGGTTGAGCGACCAGTACTTC.

The J gene is TRBJ2-2, the V gene TRBV10-1; no firm D call. The germline CDR1 and CDR2 sequences are WNHNN and SYGVQD (reference sequence). The CDR3 is 15 amino acids. Deletions cut 0 bases from V and 2 bases from J, with 7 bases between. The CDR3 sequence: CASSESNRNTGELFF. In DNA form, the CDR3 reads TGCGCCAGCAGTGAGTCAAACAGAAACACCGGGGAGCTGTTTTTT.

The rearrangement links TRBV30 to TRBJ2-1; D unresolved. The CDR3 is 10 amino acids. Trimming removed 1 base from V and 7 bases from J, with 2 bases in between. CDR1 and CDR2 from the germline V gene are GTSNPN and SVGIG (reference sequence). The DNA of the CDR3 is TGTGCCTGGAGTGATAATGAGCAGTTCTTC. It yields the protein CAWSDNEQFF.

This chain uses TRBV10-1 with TRBJ2-1; 7 bases fit TRBD2. The germline V gene encodes CDR1 WNHNN and CDR2 SYGVQD (reference sequence). The CDR3 consists of 15 residues. Losses at the gene ends were 2 bases for V and 6 bases for J; bases not matched to a gene: 7. CDR3 in DNA: TGCGCCAGCAGTGAGAGCGGGATAGTATTCAATGAGCAGTTCTTC. This translates into CASSESGIVFNEQFF.